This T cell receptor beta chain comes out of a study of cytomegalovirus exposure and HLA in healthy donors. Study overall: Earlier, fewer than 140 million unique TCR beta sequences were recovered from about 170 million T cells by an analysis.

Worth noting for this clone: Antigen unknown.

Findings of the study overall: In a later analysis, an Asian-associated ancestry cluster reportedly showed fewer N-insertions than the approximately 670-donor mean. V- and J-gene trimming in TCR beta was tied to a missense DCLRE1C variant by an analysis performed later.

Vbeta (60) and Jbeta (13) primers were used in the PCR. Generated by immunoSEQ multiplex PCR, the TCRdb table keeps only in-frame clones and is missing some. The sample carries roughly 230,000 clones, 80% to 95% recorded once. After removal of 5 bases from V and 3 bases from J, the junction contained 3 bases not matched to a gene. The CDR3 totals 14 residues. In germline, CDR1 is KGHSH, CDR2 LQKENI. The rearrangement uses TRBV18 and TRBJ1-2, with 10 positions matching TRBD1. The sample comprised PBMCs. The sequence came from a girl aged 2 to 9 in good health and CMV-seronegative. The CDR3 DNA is TGTGCCAGCTCAGCCGGGACAGGGGACTATGGCTACACCTTC. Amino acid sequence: CASSAGTGDYGYTF.